This T cell receptor beta chain was found in a study of T cells after yellow fever vaccination. Whole-study findings and limits: The secondary T-cell response peaked on day 5, not day 15, but was weaker.

TCRdb re-called the 5' RACE reads through MiXCR, storing one row per CDR3 protein. Of hundreds of thousands of distinct CDR3 sequences in the sample, around 8.1% are singletons; the top ten hold 17%. Note on this clonotype: The antigen remains unidentified.

This CDR3 spans 15 amino acids. The V and J ends lost 4 bases and 9 bases, in that order; junction bases with no gene match: 6. Germline loops: CDR1 SEHNR, CDR2 FQNEAQ (reference sequence). The sequencing used PBMCs, collected roughly 45 days after the first yellow fever vaccination. The V gene is TRBV7-9, the J gene TRBJ2-2, with 12 bases matching TRBD1. This TCR derives from a man between 18 and 29 years old who received the YFV17D yellow fever vaccine. The CDR3 region is CASSSPGQGARELFF. CDR3 sequence (DNA): TGTGCCAGCAGCTCACCGGGACAGGGGGCCCGGGAGCTGTTTTTT.